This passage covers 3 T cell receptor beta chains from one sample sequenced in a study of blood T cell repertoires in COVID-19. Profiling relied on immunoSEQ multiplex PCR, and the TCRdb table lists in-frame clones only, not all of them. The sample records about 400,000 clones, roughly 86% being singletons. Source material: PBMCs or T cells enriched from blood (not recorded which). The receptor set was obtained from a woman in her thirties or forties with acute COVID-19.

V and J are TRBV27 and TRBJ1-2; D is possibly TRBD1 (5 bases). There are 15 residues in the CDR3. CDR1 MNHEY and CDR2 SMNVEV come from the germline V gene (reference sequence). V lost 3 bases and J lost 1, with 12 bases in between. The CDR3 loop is CASSLKGRGNYGYTF. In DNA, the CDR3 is TGTGCCAGCAGTTTGAAAGGTAGGGGTAACTATGGCTACACCTTC.

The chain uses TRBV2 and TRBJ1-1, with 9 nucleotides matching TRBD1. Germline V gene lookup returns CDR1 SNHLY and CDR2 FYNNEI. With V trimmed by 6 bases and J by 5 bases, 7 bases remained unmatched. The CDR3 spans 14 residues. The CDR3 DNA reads TGTGCCAGCAGGCGGGACAGGGTAGGGACTGAAGCTTTCTTT. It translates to CASRRDRVGTEAFF.

The CDR3 here is CASSPEGVRGYTF. The CDR3 bases are TGTGCCAGCTCACCCGAGGGGGTGAGGGGCTACACCTTC. The chain carries TRBV18 and TRBJ1-2; possible D gene TRBD1, 6 bases. Trimming shortened V by 3 bases and J by 8 bases, and 13 bases separated the two germline ends. In germline, CDR1 is KGHSH, CDR2 LQKENI. The CDR3 is 13 amino acids.